This T cell receptor beta chain was sequenced for a study of regulatory T cells in long-lasting Graves disease. Libraries of TCR beta came from iRepertoire HTBI primers plus Arm-PCR of CDR3 regions. One entry per CDR3 protein results from TCRdb running MiXCR on the multiplex PCR reads. The data show roughly 400,000 distinct CDR3 sequences, 21% seen once. The time point denotes: persistent/refractory GD, antithyroid drugs over 5 years with positive TRAb. Generation of the TCR library employed RNA extracted from PBMCs. General study results and limits: Small numbers of samples may have cut accuracy.

At least ten counts were recorded for this clonotype. As yet, its antigen is unknown. This sequence originates from a female donor with Graves disease. Specimen: peripheral blood mononuclear cells (PBMCs), collected when the disease was refractory, from a patient treated with antithyroid drugs.

CDR3 bases: TGCAGTGCTAGAGGACTAGCGGGAAGGCAAGAGACCCAGTACTTC. Translation gives CSARGLAGRQETQYF. The chain joins TRBV20-1 to TRBJ2-5; the match to TRBD2 covers 11 bases. The CDR3 runs to 15 residues. In germline, CDR1 is DFQATT, CDR2 SNEGSKA (reference sequence). Trimming at V came to 1 base and at J to 2 bases, leaving 3 bases not matched to a gene.